A selection of T cell receptor beta chains follows, all from one sample in a study of PD-L1 blockade in urothelial cancer. TCRdb's table, derived via immunoSEQ multiplex PCR, lists solely in-frame clones and lacks some. The repertoire holds about 72,000 clones, 90% seen once, with more than 3.5% in the top ten. The specimen was PBMCs, collected around atezolizumab (anti-PD-L1) treatment. All receptors come from a man in his 70s with urothelial cancer. Both conserved end residues are part of each CDR3. A D gene is named only where the DNA matches it firmly. Some rows have no size entry. The others give once, few or many, or a class for an expanded clone.

TRBV21-1,NA,TRBJ2-2,NA,TGTGCCAGCAGCACCCCCTGTAGCGGGAGATCCGGGGAGCTGTTTTTT,CASSTPCSGRSGELFF
TRBV30,NA,TRBJ2-1,NA,TGTGCCTGGAGTGTACCTGGGGCAGGCTACAATGAGCAGTTCTTC,CAWSVPGAGYNEQFF
TRBV19,TRBD2,TRBJ2-6,NA,TGTGCCAGCCGGGAGGGTACTGGGGCCAACGTCCTGACTTTC,CASREGTGANVLTF
TRBV25-1,TRBD1,TRBJ1-2,NA,TGTGCCAGCATCGGGCAGGGGGTTTATGGCTACACCTTC,CASIGQGVYGYTF
TRBV28,TRBD2,TRBJ2-3,NA,TGTGCCAGCAGATCTCCTAGCGGGAGCTTGTTATCGCAGTATTTT,CASRSPSGSLLSQYF
TRBV19,TRBD1,TRBJ2-2,NA,TGTGCCAGTAGGGTCCGGGACAGGAACACCGGGGAGCTGTTTTTT,CASRVRDRNTGELFF
TRBV5-1,NA,TRBJ2-2,NA,TGCGCCAGCCGTGCGGTGTGGAACACCGGGGAGCTGTTTTTT,CASRAVWNTGELFF
TRBV7-9,NA,TRBJ1-2,once,TGTGCCAGCAGCGATCGACAGCTGCTCGGCTACACCTTC,CASSDRQLLGYTF
TRBV2,NA,TRBJ1-1,NA,TGTGCCAGCAGCTTGAACCAGGGCCCGAACACTGAAGCTTTCTTT,CASSLNQGPNTEAFF
TRBV4-1,TRBD2,TRBJ2-3,NA,TGCGCCAGCAGCCAGCTGGGACTAGAGGCCAATACGCAGTATTTT,CASSQLGLEANTQYF
TRBV19,TRBD2,TRBJ2-5,NA,TGTGCCAGTAGGGAGCGGGAGGGGTACCAAGAGACCCAGTACTTC,CASREREGYQETQYF
TRBV28,NA,TRBJ2-7,once,TGTGCCAGCAGTCCCCCCCGGCAGGGATCCTACTACGAGCAGTACTTC,CASSPPRQGSYYEQYF
TRBV27,NA,TRBJ2-7,NA,TGTGCCAGCCGACCCTTTGCAGGGTACCCCTACGAGCAGTACTTC,CASRPFAGYPYEQYF
TRBV10-3,TRBD2,TRBJ2-1,NA,TGTGCCATCAGGGCCGGGACTAGCGGCAATGAGCAGTTCTTC,CAIRAGTSGNEQFF
TRBV21-1,NA,TRBJ2-7,few,TGTGCCAGCAGCAAGACAGGGGGCAACCACGAGCAGTACTTC,CASSKTGGNHEQYF
TRBV28,NA,TRBJ1-5,once,TGTGCCAGCAGTTTAATCGGCGGAAGTCAGCCCCAGCATTTT,CASSLIGGSQPQHF
TRBV18,NA,TRBJ2-1,NA,TGTGCCAGCTCACCTCGGACTCCTAGCTCCTACAATGAGCAGTTCTTC,CASSPRTPSSYNEQFF
TRBV5-1,TRBD2,TRBJ2-3,NA,TGCGCCAGCAGCTTGGCTCTAGCGGACTCCACAGATACGCAGTATTTT,CASSLALADSTDTQYF
TRBV19,NA,TRBJ2-5,NA,TGTGCCAGTAGTGGAGGGACCCTCGGAGAGACCCAGTACTTC,CASSGGTLGETQYF
TRBV5-6,TRBD1,TRBJ2-5,NA,TGTGCCAGCGCAGGGACAGGGCAAGAGACCCAGTACTTC,CASAGTGQETQYF
TRBV10-3,TRBD1,TRBJ2-1,NA,TGTGCCATCACCCAGGACAGGGGCTCCTACAATGAGCAGTTCTTC,CAITQDRGSYNEQFF
TRBV28,NA,TRBJ2-7,NA,TGTGCCAGCAGTACAAACTACGAGCAGTACTTC,CASSTNYEQYF
TRBV28,NA,TRBJ1-3,once,TGTGCCACCAACGCGGGGGGCGACTTGAGTGGAAACACCATATATTTT,CATNAGGDLSGNTIYF
TRBV5-1,NA,TRBJ2-7,NA,TGCGCCAGCAGCTTGGTCGCAGGGGCCTACGAGCAGTACTTC,CASSLVAGAYEQYF
TRBV11-2,TRBD1,TRBJ2-7,NA,TGTGCCAGCAGCTTAGGTGCCAGGGGGCCCTACGAGCAGTACTTC,CASSLGARGPYEQYF
TRBV4-2,TRBD1,TRBJ1-1,NA,TGTGCCAGCAGCACCCGGACAGGGGCTCTCTTAGAAGCTTTCTTT,CASSTRTGALLEAFF
TRBV2,NA,TRBJ2-3,NA,TGTGCCACCCTCCAGGCTGTGAGCACAGATACGCAGTATTTT,CATLQAVSTDTQYF
TRBV10-2,TRBD1,TRBJ1-5,NA,TGCGCCAGCAGTTGGGACAGTCTGCCCCAGCATTTT,CASSWDSLPQHF
TRBV7-8,NA,TRBJ1-5,NA,TGTGCCAGCAGCCGGGGAAGCAATCAGCCCCAGCATTTT,CASSRGSNQPQHF
TRBV9,TRBD2,TRBJ2-3,NA,TGTGCCAGCAGCGTAGACCGCGGGAGGGCCGGGGTAGATACGCAGTATTTT,CASSVDRGRAGVDTQYF
TRBV29-1,NA,TRBJ1-5,NA,TGCAGCGTTGCCCAGACAGATGTAAATCAGCCCCAGCATTTT,CSVAQTDVNQPQHF
TRBV27,NA,TRBJ2-1,NA,TGTGCCAGCAGACCGGAATGGGCTATTAATGAGCAGTTCTTC,CASRPEWAINEQFF
TRBV25-1,NA,TRBJ2-3,NA,TGTGCCAGCAGTGACCAAACAGATACGCAGTATTTT,CASSDQTDTQYF
TRBV6-1,NA,TRBJ1-1,NA,TGTGCCAGCAGTGAAGCTCCGGGTACGACGGCCTCCTTT,CASSEAPGTTASF
TRBV28,NA,TRBJ2-7,NA,TGTGCCAGCAGTTTCCCTAGGACGGCCTCCGGGAACGAGCAGTACTTC,CASSFPRTASGNEQYF
TRBV28,TRBD1,TRBJ1-3,once,TGTGCCAGCTCCTCCCTTCTAGCCCGGACAGGGAGAAACACCATATATTTT,CASSSLLARTGRNTIYF
TRBV7-9,TRBD1,TRBJ1-2,NA,TGTGCCAGCAGCATAAGGACAGGGGGTAACTATGGCTACACCTTC,CASSIRTGGNYGYTF
TRBV7-9,NA,TRBJ1-1,NA,TGTGCCAGCAGCCTTAGCGGGGCTAGGACTGAAGCTTTCTTT,CASSLSGARTEAFF
TRBV10-3,TRBD2,TRBJ2-7,NA,TGTGCCACCCTGGCTAGCGGGAGTCACGAGCAGTACTTC,CATLASGSHEQYF
TRBV19,TRBD1,TRBJ2-7,NA,TGTGCCAGTAGTATATCAGGGGGCGGCTACGAGCAGTACTTC,CASSISGGGYEQYF
TRBV19,TRBD1,TRBJ1-5,NA,TGTGCCAGTATCCCGGGACAGGGTTCGCGCAATCAGCCCCAGCATTTT,CASIPGQGSRNQPQHF
TRBV28,TRBD1,TRBJ1-3,NA,TGTGCCAGCAGTCGACAGGGGGCCTCTGGAAACACCATATATTTT,CASSRQGASGNTIYF
TRBV28,NA,TRBJ1-4,NA,TGTGCCAGCAGCCCCAGGGTCTCTAATGAAAAACTGTTTTTT,CASSPRVSNEKLFF
TRBV5-6,NA,TRBJ2-7,NA,TGTGCCAGCAGCTTGGGCAGGAGGGATTACGAGCAGTACTTC,CASSLGRRDYEQYF
TRBV5-1,NA,TRBJ1-3,NA,TGCGCCAGCAGCTTGAGTACAGGGATGAGCTCTGGAAACACCATATATTTT,CASSLSTGMSSGNTIYF
TRBV2,TRBD1,TRBJ2-7,NA,TGTGCCAGCAGTGGACCCGGACAGGGGGTTTCCCCCTACGAGCAGTACTTC,CASSGPGQGVSPYEQYF
TRBV19,TRBD2,TRBJ2-1,NA,TGTGCCAGTAGTATTGGGGGGAGGGCCTACAATGAGCAGTTCTTC,CASSIGGRAYNEQFF
TRBV5-1,TRBD2,TRBJ2-1,few,TGCGCCAGCAGCTCGCTTAGCGGGCCGTCCTACAATGAGCAGTTCTTC,CASSSLSGPSYNEQFF
TRBV6-6,NA,TRBJ1-4,NA,TGTGCCAGCAGCTATGTGAGTGAAAAACTGTTTTTT,CASSYVSEKLFF
TRBV25-1,NA,TRBJ1-1,NA,TGTGCCAGCACAGGGCGCACTGAAGCTTTCTTT,CASTGRTEAFF